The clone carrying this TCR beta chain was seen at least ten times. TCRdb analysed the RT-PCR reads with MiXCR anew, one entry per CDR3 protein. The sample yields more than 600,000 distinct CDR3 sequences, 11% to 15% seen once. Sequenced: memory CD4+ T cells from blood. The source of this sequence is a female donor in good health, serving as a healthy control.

CDR3 nucleotide sequence: TGTGCCACCAGTAGACGGCAGGCTGTCGACGAGCAGTACTTC. It is translated as CATSRRQAVDEQYF. The V call is TRBV15, the J call TRBJ2-7, with D unresolved. The germline CDR1 and CDR2 sequences are LNHNV and YYDKDF (reference sequence). The CDR3 is 14 amino acids. V shed 6 bases and J shed 5 bases, with 17 bases lying between them.